These T cell receptor beta chains were read from a single sample in a study of shared clonotypes between healthy human individuals. Libraries were prepared by immunoSEQ multiplex PCR; TCRdb keeps only in-frame clonotypes and omits some of them. The sample yields around 2.5 million clones, approximately 93% seen once. Sequencing was done on a sample of naive CD4+ T cells from PBMCs. The origin of the receptors is a man younger than 35 in good health. Some clones in this sample may be carry-over from other donors' samples. CDR3s include the opening cysteine and the closing phenylalanine or tryptophan. D genes are given only for firm matches. Not every row has a clone size; where given, it reads once, few, many or a size class.

.	15	TRBV29-1	once	TRBJ2-3	TGCAGCGTCTCTTTCGGCGGAATTGACACAGATACGCAGTATTTT	CSVSFGGIDTDTQYF
TRBD1	19	TRBV4-1	.	TRBJ2-1	TGCGCCAGCAGCCAAGGAGCCTTCCCTACAGGGGCGCTACACAATGAGCAGTTCTTC	CASSQGAFPTGALHNEQFF
.	13	TRBV5-4	.	TRBJ1-1	TGTGCCAGCAGCCAGGGGTTCAACACTGAAGCTTTCTTT	CASSQGFNTEAFF
.	13	TRBV7-9	.	TRBJ1-2	TGTGCCAGCAGCCCCATCCAGGGGCATGGCTACACCTTC	CASSPIQGHGYTF
TRBD2	16	TRBV5-6	.	TRBJ2-2	TGTGCCAGCAGCTTTTTTCTAGCGGGATATGACGGGGAGCTGTTTTTT	CASSFFLAGYDGELFF
.	11	TRBV20-1	.	TRBJ2-7	TGCAGTGCGTGGGCGCGCTACGAGCAGTACTTC	CSAWARYEQYF
.	14	TRBV6-5	.	TRBJ2-7	TGTGCCAGCAGTTACTCCGGGGCCAGCTACGAGCAGTACTTC	CASSYSGASYEQYF
.	14	TRBV6-1	.	TRBJ1-5	TGTGCCAGCAGTGAAATGACGGGGAATCAGCCCCAGCATTTT	CASSEMTGNQPQHF
.	12	TRBV28	.	TRBJ2-5	TGTGCCAGCACCGGGCGGGGCGGGACCCAGTACTTC	CASTGRGGTQYF
.	15	TRBV18	.	TRBJ2-7	TGTGCCAGCTCACCGAGACAGGGACTGACTTACGAGCAGTACTTC	CASSPRQGLTYEQYF
TRBD1	15	TRBV28	few	TRBJ1-5	TGTGCCAGCAGCAACCCCTCAGGGGGAAATCAGCCCCAGCATTTT	CASSNPSGGNQPQHF
.	13	TRBV6-4	.	TRBJ1-1	TGTGCCAGCAGTGACCTGGAGAACACTGAAGCTTTCTTT	CASSDLENTEAFF
.	14	TRBV28	.	TRBJ2-1	TGTGCCAGCAGCCCCTCGCCGCCGCCAACCCAGCAGTTCTTC	CASSPSPPPTQQFF
.	14	TRBV7-2	.	TRBJ2-5	TGTGCCAGCAGCTTAGGGCGGAGCAAAGAGACCCAGTACTTC	CASSLGRSKETQYF
.	12	TRBV10-3	.	TRBJ2-7	TGTGCCATCTCTCCACTAGGCTACGAGCAGTACTTC	CAISPLGYEQYF
TRBD1	16	TRBV28	.	TRBJ2-1	TGTGCCAGCAGTTCCCCTACAGGGGGCGCCTACAATGAGCAGTTCTTC	CASSSPTGGAYNEQFF
TRBD2	21	TRBV4-1	.	TRBJ2-1	TGCGCCAGCAGCCAAGGTTTCTCGGGACTAGCGTATCTCACTACCTACAATGAGCAGTTCTTC	CASSQGFSGLAYLTTYNEQFF
TRBD1	16	TRBV4-1	.	TRBJ1-1	TGCGCCAGCAGCCAACCTACAGGGGGCAGCGGCACTGAAGCTTTCTTT	CASSQPTGGSGTEAFF
TRBD1	14	TRBV7-2	.	TRBJ1-1	TGTGCCAGCAGCTTCCCGTCGACAGGGAGCGGAGCTTTCTTT	CASSFPSTGSGAFF
TRBD1	14	TRBV27	.	TRBJ1-1	TGTGCCAGCAGGGGACAGGGGGCGCCTACTGAAGCTTTCTTT	CASRGQGAPTEAFF
.	13	TRBV2	.	TRBJ2-7	TGTGCCAGCAGGGAGGACCCGTCCTACGAGCAGTACTTC	CASREDPSYEQYF
.	13	TRBV12-5	.	TRBJ2-3	TGTGCTAGTGGTTTGGCGGGCACAGATACGCAGTATTTT	CASGLAGTDTQYF
.	12	TRBV12-5	few	TRBJ2-5	TGTGCTAGTGGAAAGTCCGGGGAGACCCAGTACTTC	CASGKSGETQYF
TRBD2	13	TRBV10-3	.	TRBJ2-2	TGCCCCCGGGGGGAGAGGAGGACCGGGGAGCTGTTTTTT	CPRGERRTGELFF
TRBD2	13	TRBV9	.	TRBJ2-7	TGTGCCAGCAGCGTAAGGGCGGGAGGCGAGCAGTACTTC	CASSVRAGGEQYF
TRBD2	19	TRBV27	.	TRBJ2-3	TGTGCCAGCAGTTTGAGGGTAGCGGGACTAAGGATTGGCACAGATACGCAGTATTTT	CASSLRVAGLRIGTDTQYF
.	14	TRBV29-1	once	TRBJ1-5	TGCAGCGTTGGGCCAGCAGGGGCCAATCAGCCCCAGCATTTT	CSVGPAGANQPQHF
.	12	TRBV28	.	TRBJ2-1	TGTGCCAGCAGTTTAATCCGGAGTGAGCAGTTCTTC	CASSLIRSEQFF
TRBD2	18	TRBV7-3	once	TRBJ2-2	TGTGCCAGCAGCTTTCGCCGATCTAGCGGGAAGTACACCGGGGAGCTGTTTTTT	CASSFRRSSGKYTGELFF
.	15	TRBV28	.	TRBJ1-2	TGTGCCAGCAACCCTCCCTGGCGGCCTAACTATGGCTACACCTTC	CASNPPWRPNYGYTF
TRBD2	18	TRBV15	.	TRBJ2-1	TGTGCCACCAGCAGAGATTCACCTCGGACTAGCGGGAAGTATGAGCAGTTCTTC	CATSRDSPRTSGKYEQFF
.	13	TRBV5-1	.	TRBJ2-7	TGCGCCAGCAGCCCGCCGGTCCCGGACGAGCAGTACTTC	CASSPPVPDEQYF
.	13	TRBV7-6	few	TRBJ1-4	TGTGCCAGCAGCTTATCGCAGACGACTCCACTGTTTTTT	CASSLSQTTPLFF
.	15	TRBV5-1	.	TRBJ2-7	TGCGCCAGCACCCCCGCCGGGACTCCCTCCTACGAGCAGTACTTC	CASTPAGTPSYEQYF
TRBD2	17	TRBV15	.	TRBJ2-7	TGTGCCACCAGCAGAGATAAGGGCTTTGGGGGAGGGTACGAGCAGTACTTC	CATSRDKGFGGGYEQYF
TRBD2	15	TRBV6-5	.	TRBJ2-1	TGTGCCAGCAGTTACGAGGGACTAGCGGTCCCCGAGCAGTTCTTC	CASSYEGLAVPEQFF
.	14	TRBV11-2	.	TRBJ2-1	TGTGCCAGCAGCCAACTAGGGATCTACAATGAGCAGTTCTTC	CASSQLGIYNEQFF
.	12	TRBV27	.	TRBJ2-3	TGTGCCAGCAACTCGGCAGGCGATACGCAGTATTTT	CASNSAGDTQYF
.	15	TRBV9	.	TRBJ2-2	TGTGCCAGCAGCGTAGGGACCAGTGCTGCCGGGGAGCTGTTTTTT	CASSVGTSAAGELFF
TRBD1	15	TRBV28	.	TRBJ2-7	TGTGCCAGCAGCCCAGGGACAGGGGACTACTACGAGCAGTACTTC	CASSPGTGDYYEQYF
TRBD2	12	TRBV29-1	once	TRBJ2-1	TGCAGCGTGGAGTATACGGGACTAAAGGTGTTCTTC	CSVEYTGLKVFF
TRBD2	16	TRBV19	.	TRBJ2-3	TGTGCCAGTAGTCCAGGGACTAGCCGGTGGACAGATACGCAGTATTTT	CASSPGTSRWTDTQYF
.	12	TRBV27	.	TRBJ2-1	TGTGCCAGCAGTTTCTATCGGGACACTTGGATCTTC	CASSFYRDTWIF
.	14	TRBV18	.	TRBJ2-5	TGTGCCAGCTCACCCTTTGGGGTGGAAGAGACCCAGTACTTC	CASSPFGVEETQYF
TRBD1	18	TRBV7-9	.	TRBJ2-3	TGTGCCAGCAGCTCGGGACAGCAGATTCACCTACGCACAGATACGCAGTATTTT	CASSSGQQIHLRTDTQYF
.	16	TRBV7-2	.	TRBJ2-5	TGTGCCAGCAGCTTAGTAGCAGGGTGGGGGGTGGAGACCCAGTACTTC	CASSLVAGWGVETQYF